The clone carrying this T cell receptor (beta chain) was counted at least ten times. Its antigen is unknown. Sequencing ends 3 residues short of the CDR3 end; the germline J gene provides the rest. The data were produced by immunoSEQ multiplex PCR, yet TCRdb's version contains in-frame clones alone and is incomplete. The repertoire consists of roughly 60,000 clones, none detected only once. The data belong to a study of T cell clonality in common variable immunodeficiency. Whole-study findings and limits: Repertoire-complication correlations in CVID were limited by patient heterogeneity. Shared TCRbeta clones were fewer between CVID subjects than controls. TCRbeta clonality was increased in CVID versus healthy controls.

Germline assignment: CDR1 MNHNS and CDR2 SASEGT. This CDR3 has 13 amino acids. The genes are TRBV6-1 and TRBJ1-1; TRBD1 aligns across 9 bases. The clonotype originates from a person aged 18 to 70 in good health. Sequencing was carried out using peripheral blood mononuclear cells. Partial CDR3 DNA: TGTGCCAGCAGTGAAGATGGGACAGGGTGG. Translated, it gives CASSEDGTGW. The whole CDR3 reads CASSEDGTGWAFF.